A single T cell receptor (beta chain) is shown here with its context. The antigen is not known. The data stem from a study of lymphopenia after photon versus proton radiotherapy. Notes on the study in general: After the lymphocyte nadir, photon-treated repertoires showed oligoclonal expansion, especially of CD8+ Temra cells.

Profiling relied on immunoSEQ multiplex PCR, and the TCRdb table lists in-frame clones only, not all of them. The sample has more than 45,000 clones; roughly 90% are singletons. The CDR3 spans 15 residues. V lost 2 bases, J lost 9 bases, and 14 bases lay in between. Germline-derived CDR1 and CDR2 are KGHSH and LQKENI. The input for sequencing was peripheral blood, taken from a patient treated with photon-based radiotherapy. The chain recombines TRBV18 with TRBJ1-6; a weak D match, TRBD1 (6 bases). The sequence was obtained from a woman in her thirties or forties with cholangiocarcinoma. CDR3 DNA: TGTGCCAGCTCACCATCCCTGGGGGGCATTTCACCCCTCCACTTT. Its translation: CASSPSLGGISPLHF.